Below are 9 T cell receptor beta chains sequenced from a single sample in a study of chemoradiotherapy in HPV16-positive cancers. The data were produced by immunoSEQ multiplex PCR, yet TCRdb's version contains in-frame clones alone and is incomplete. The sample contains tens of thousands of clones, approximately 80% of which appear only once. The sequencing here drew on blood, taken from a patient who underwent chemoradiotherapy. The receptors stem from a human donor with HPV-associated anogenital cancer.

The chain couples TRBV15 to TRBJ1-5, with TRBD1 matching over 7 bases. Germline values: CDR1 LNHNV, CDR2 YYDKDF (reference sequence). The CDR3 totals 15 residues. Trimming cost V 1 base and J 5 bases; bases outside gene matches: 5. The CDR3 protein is CATSRVRTGDQPQHF. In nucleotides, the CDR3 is TGTGCCACCAGCAGAGTAAGGACAGGAGATCAGCCCCAGCATTTT.

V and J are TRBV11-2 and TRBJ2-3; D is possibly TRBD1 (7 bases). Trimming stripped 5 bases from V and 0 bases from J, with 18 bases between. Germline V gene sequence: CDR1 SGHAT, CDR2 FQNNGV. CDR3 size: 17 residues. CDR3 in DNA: TGTGCCAGCAGCCAGGGGGGCGGGATGGTGAGCACAGATACGCAGTATTTT. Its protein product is CASSQGGGMVSTDTQYF. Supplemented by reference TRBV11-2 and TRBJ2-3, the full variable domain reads EAGVAQSPRYKIIEKRQSVAFWCNPISGHATLYWYQQILGQGPKLLIQFQNNGVVDDSQLPKDRFSAERLKGVDSTLKIQPAKLEDSAVYLCASSQGGGMVSTDTQYFGPGTRLTVL.

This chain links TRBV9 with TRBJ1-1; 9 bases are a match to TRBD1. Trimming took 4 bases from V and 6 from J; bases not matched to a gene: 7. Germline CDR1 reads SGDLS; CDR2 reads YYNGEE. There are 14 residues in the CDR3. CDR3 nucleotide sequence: TGTGCCAGCAGCCGGGACAGGGTTCTGGCTGAAGCTTTCTTT. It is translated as CASSRDRVLAEAFF.

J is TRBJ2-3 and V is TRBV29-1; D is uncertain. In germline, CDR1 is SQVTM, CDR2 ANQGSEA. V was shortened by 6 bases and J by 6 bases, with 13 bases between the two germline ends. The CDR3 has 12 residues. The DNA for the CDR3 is TGCAGCGTCTCCCCAGGCAGGGATACGCAGTATTTT. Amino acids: CSVSPGRDTQYF.

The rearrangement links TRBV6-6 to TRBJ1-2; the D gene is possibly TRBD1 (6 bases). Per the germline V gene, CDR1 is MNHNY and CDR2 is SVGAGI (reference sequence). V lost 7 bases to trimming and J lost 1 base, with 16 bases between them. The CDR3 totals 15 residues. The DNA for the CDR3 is TGTGCCAGCATCGACCTAGCAGGGGATAACTATGGCTACACCTTC. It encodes CASIDLAGDNYGYTF.

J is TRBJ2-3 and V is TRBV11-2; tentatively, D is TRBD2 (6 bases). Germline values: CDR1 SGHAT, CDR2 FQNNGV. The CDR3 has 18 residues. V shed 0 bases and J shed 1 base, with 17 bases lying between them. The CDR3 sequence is CASSLESWGTGGTDTQYF. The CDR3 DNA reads TGTGCCAGCAGCTTAGAGTCCTGGGGAACGGGGGGCACAGATACGCAGTATTTT.

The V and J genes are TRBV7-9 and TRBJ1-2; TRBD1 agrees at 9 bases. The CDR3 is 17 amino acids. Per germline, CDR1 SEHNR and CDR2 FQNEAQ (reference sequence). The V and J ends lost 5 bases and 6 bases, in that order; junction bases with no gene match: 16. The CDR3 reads CASSPEPRQGGLDGYTF. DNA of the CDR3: TGTGCCAGCAGCCCAGAACCTCGACAGGGGGGTTTGGATGGCTACACCTTC. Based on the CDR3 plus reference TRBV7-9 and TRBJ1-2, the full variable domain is DTGVSQNPRHKITKRGQNVTFRCDPISEHNRLYWYRQTLGQGPEFLTYFQNEAQLEKSRLLSDRFSAERPKGSFSTLEIQRTEQGDSAMYLCASSPEPRQGGLDGYTFGSGTRLTVV.

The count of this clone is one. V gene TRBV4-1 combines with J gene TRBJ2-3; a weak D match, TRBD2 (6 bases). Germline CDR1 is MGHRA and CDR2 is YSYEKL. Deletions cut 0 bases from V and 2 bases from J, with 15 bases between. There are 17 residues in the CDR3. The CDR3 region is CASSQERRGLSTDTQYF. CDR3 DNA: TGCGCCAGCAGCCAAGAACGGAGGGGCTTGTCCACAGATACGCAGTATTTT.

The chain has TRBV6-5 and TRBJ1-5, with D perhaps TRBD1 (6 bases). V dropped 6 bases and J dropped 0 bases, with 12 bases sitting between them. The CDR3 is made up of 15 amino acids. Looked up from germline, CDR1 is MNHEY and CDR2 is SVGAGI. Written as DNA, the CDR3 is TGTGCCAGCAGGGAGGACAGCTATAGCAATCAGCCCCAGCATTTT. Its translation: CASREDSYSNQPQHF.